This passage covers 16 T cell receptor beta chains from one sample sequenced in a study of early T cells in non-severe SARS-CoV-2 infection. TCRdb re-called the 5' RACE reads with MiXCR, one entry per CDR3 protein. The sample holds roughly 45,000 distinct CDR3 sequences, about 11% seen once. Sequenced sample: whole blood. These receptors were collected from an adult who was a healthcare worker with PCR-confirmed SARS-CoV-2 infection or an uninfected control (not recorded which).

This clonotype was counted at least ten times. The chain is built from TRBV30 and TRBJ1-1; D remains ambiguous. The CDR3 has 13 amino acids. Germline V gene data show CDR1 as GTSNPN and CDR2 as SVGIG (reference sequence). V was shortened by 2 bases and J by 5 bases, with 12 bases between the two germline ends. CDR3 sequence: CAWSSRSSTEAFF. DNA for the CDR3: TGTGCCTGGAGTTCCCGATCGAGTACTGAAGCTTTCTTT.

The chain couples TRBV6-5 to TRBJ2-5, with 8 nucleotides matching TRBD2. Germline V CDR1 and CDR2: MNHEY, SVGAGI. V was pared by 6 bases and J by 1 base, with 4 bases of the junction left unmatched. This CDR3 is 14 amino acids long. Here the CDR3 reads CASSLRGGQETQYF. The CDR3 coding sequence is TGTGCCAGCAGCCTCCGGGGGGGCCAAGAGACCCAGTACTTC.

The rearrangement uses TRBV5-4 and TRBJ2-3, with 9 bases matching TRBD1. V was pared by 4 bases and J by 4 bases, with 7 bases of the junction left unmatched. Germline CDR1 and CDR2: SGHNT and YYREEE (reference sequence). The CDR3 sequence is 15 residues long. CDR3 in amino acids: CASSLDRGQSDTQYF. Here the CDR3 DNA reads TGTGCCAGCAGCCTGGACAGGGGTCAATCAGATACGCAGTATTTT.

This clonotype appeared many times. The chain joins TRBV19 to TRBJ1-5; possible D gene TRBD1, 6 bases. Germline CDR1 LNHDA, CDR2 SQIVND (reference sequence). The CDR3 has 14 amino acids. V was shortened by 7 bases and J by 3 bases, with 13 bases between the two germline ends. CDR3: CASNDRRVNQPQHF. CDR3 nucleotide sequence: TGTGCCAGTAACGACAGGCGGGTCAATCAGCCCCAGCATTTT. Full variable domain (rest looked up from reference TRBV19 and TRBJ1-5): DGGITQSPKYLFRKEGQNVTLSCEQNLNHDAMYWYRQDPGQGLRLIYYSQIVNDFQKGDIAEGYSVSREKKESFPLTVTSAQKNPTAFYLCASNDRRVNQPQHFGDGTRLSIL.

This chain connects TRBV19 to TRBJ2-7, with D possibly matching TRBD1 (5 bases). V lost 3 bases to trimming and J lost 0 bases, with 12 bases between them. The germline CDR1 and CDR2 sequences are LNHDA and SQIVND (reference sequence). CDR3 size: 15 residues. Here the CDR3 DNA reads TGTGCCAGTAGTATGTTCGCACAGGCCTCCTACGAGCAGTACTTC. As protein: CASSMFAQASYEQYF.

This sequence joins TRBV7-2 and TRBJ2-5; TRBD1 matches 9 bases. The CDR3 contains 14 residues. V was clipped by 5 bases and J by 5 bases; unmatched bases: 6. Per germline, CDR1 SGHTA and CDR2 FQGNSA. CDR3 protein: CASSPTGGRETQYF. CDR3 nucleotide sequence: TGTGCCAGCAGCCCGACAGGGGGTAGGGAGACCCAGTACTTC.

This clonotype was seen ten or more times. The CDR3 bases are TGTGCCAGCAGCGGGCCCCGGGACAGGGTCTCTGGGGCCAACGTCCTGACTTTC. It codes for CASSGPRDRVSGANVLTF. The chain recombines TRBV7-9 with TRBJ2-6; 9 bases agree with TRBD1. Germline CDR1 and CDR2: SEHNR and FQNEAQ (reference sequence). With V trimmed by 5 bases and J by 0 bases, 8 bases remained unmatched. The length of the CDR3 is 18 residues.

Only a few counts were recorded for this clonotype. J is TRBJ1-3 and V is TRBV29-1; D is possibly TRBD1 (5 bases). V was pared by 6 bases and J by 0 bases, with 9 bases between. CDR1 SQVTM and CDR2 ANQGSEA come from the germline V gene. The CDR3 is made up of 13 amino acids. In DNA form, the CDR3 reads TGCAGCGTGGGACTGAGCTCTGGAAACACCATATATTTT. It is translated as CSVGLSSGNTIYF.

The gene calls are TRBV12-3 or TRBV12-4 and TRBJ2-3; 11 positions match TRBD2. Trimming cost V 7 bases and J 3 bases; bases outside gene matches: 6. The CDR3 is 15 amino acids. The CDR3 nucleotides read TGTGCCAGCAACGTAGCGGGAGGGAGAACAGATACGCAGTATTTT. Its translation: CASNVAGGRTDTQYF.

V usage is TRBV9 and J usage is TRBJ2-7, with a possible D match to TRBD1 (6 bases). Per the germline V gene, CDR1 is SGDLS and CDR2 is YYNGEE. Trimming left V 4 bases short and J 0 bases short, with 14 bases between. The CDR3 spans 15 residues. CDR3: CASSLRTGFSYEQYF. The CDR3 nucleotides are TGTGCCAGCAGCCTCCGCACAGGGTTCTCCTACGAGCAGTACTTC. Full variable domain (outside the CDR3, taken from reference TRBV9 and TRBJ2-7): DSGVTQTPKHLITATGQRVTLRCSPRSGDLSVYWYQQSLDQGLQFLIQYYNGEERAKGNILERFSAQQFPDLHSELNLSSLELGDSALYFCASSLRTGFSYEQYFGPGTRLTVT.

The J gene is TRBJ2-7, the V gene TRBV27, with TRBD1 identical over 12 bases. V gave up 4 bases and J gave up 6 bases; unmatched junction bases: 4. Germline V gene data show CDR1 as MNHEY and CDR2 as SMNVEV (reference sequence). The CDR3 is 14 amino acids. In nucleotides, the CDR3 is TGTGCCAGCAGTTCCGGGACAGGGGGCCGCGAGCAGTACTTC. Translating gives CASSSGTGGREQYF.

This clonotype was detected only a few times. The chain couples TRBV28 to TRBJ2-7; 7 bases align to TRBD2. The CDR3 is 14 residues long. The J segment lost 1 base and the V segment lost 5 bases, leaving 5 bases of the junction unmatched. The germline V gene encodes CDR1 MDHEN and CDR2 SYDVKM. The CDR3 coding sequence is TGTGCCAGCAGTCCTAGCGGCTTTTCCTACGAGCAGTACTTC. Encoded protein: CASSPSGFSYEQYF.

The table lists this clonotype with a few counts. The CDR3 DNA sequence: TGCGCCAGCAGCCAGACTAGCGGGAGGGCCACAGATACGCAGTATTTT. Translated, it gives CASSQTSGRATDTQYF. The chain links TRBV5-1 to TRBJ2-3; 14 bases map to TRBD2. There are 16 residues in the CDR3. V lost 4 bases and J lost 2; bases outside the gene matches: 3. Germline V gives CDR1 SGHRS, CDR2 YFSETQ.

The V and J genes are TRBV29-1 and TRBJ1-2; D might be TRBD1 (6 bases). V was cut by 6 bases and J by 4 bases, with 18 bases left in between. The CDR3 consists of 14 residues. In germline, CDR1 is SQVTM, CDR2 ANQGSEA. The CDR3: CSVSQGRQPYGYTF. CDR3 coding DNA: TGCAGCGTCTCGCAGGGGCGACAACCCTATGGCTACACCTTC. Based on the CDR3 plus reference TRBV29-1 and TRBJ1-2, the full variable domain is SAVISQKPSRDICQRGTSLTIQCQVDSQVTMMFWYRQQPGQSLTLIATANQGSEATYESGFVIDKFPISRPNLTFSTLTVSNMSPEDSSIYLCSVSQGRQPYGYTFGSGTRLTVV.

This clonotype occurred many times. Written as DNA, the CDR3 is TGTGCCAGCAGCGTTGGCGGCTATGGCTACACCTTC. Its protein product is CASSVGGYGYTF. The chain couples TRBV9 to TRBJ1-2, with D unclear. CDR1 and CDR2 from the germline V gene are SGDLS and YYNGEE. The V end lost 2 bases, the J end lost 4 bases, and 6 bases lay between the germline ends. The CDR3 totals 12 residues.

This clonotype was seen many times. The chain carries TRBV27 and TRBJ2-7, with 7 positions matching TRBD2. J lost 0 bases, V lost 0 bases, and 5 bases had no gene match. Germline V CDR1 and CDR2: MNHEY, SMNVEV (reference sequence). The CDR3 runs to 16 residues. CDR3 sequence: CASSLSPSGYSYEQYF. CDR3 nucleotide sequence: TGTGCCAGCAGTTTATCACCTAGCGGATACTCCTACGAGCAGTACTTC.